These 10 T cell receptor beta chains came from one sample sequenced in a study of T cell changes during pregnancy in multiple sclerosis. The assay was immunoSEQ multiplex PCR, and TCRdb's table has in-frame clones only and misses some. The sample has 79,000 or so clones, roughly nine tenths seen once. This specimen consisted of peripheral blood, obtained before pregnancy. These receptors were collected from a female donor with multiple sclerosis, enrolled in a pregnancy study.

The V call is TRBV7-9, the J call TRBJ2-7, with TRBD2 matching 8 bases. J lost 2 bases, V lost 5 bases, and 11 bases had no gene match. The CDR3 spans 16 residues. Germline CDR1 SEHNR, CDR2 FQNEAQ (reference sequence). The CDR3: CASSPEVPGRAYEQYF. The CDR3 DNA follows: TGTGCCAGCAGCCCCGAAGTACCCGGGAGGGCCTACGAGCAGTACTTC.

The J gene is TRBJ2-7, the V gene TRBV30, with 11 bases matching TRBD1. This CDR3 has 14 amino acids. Germline assignment: CDR1 GTSNPN and CDR2 SVGIG (reference sequence). The CDR3: CASEPGQGAYEQYF. CDR3 DNA sequence: TGTGCTTCTGAACCGGGACAGGGGGCCTACGAGCAGTACTTC.

A few counts support this clone. This chain joins TRBV5-8 and TRBJ2-7; 9 bases fit TRBD2. The J segment lost 5 bases and the V segment lost 2 bases, leaving 5 bases of the junction unmatched. Looked up from germline, CDR1 is SGHTS and CDR2 is YDEGEE. This CDR3 is 14 amino acids long. The CDR3 spells CASSFAGGTDEQYF. The CDR3 DNA reads as TGTGCCAGCAGCTTTGCGGGAGGGACAGACGAGCAGTACTTC. Variable domain in full (rest from reference TRBV5-8 and TRBJ2-7): EAGVTQSPTHLIKTRGQQATLRCSPISGHTSVYWYQQALGLGLQFLLWYDEGEERNRGNFPPRFSGRQFPNYSSELNVNALELEDSALYLCASSFAGGTDEQYFGPGTRLTVT.

CDR3: CASSPWGNTEAFF. The DNA of the CDR3 is TGTGCCAGCTCACCATGGGGCAACACTGAAGCTTTCTTT. V gene TRBV18 combines with J gene TRBJ1-1; TRBD1 is a possible D gene (5 bases). Trimming left V 2 bases short and J 2 bases short, with 6 bases between. The CDR3 spans 13 residues. Germline values: CDR1 KGHSH, CDR2 LQKENI.

The V and J genes are TRBV19 and TRBJ1-1; TRBD1 matches at 8 bases. This CDR3 is built from 14 residues. Losses at the gene ends were 3 bases for V and 5 bases for J; bases not matched to a gene: 5. Per germline, CDR1 LNHDA and CDR2 SQIVND (reference sequence). As DNA, the CDR3 is TGTGCCAGTAGTATGGCAGGGGGCATGACTGAAGCTTTCTTT. Translating gives CASSMAGGMTEAFF.

The V call is TRBV23-1, the J call TRBJ2-3, with TRBD1 as a possible D gene (6 bases). TRBV23-1 qualifies as an ORF whose function is uncertain. CDR3 length: 18 residues. Trimming removed 7 bases from V and 0 bases from J, with 23 bases in between. Here the CDR3 DNA reads TGCGCCAGCACCCTTTCAGACCAGGGGCGAATTAGCACAGATACGCAGTATTTT. It codes for CASTLSDQGRISTDTQYF.

The chain links TRBV7-3 to TRBJ1-2, with a tentative D call TRBD1 (5 bases). V lost 5 bases and J lost 8, with 15 bases in between. This CDR3 contains 13 residues. The germline gives CDR1 SGHTA, CDR2 FQGTGA. The CDR3 coding sequence is TGTGCCAGCAGCGCGCAACAGGTAGCCGGCTACACCTTC. Its translation: CASSAQQVAGYTF.

This chain links TRBV6-1 with TRBJ1-1, with TRBD1 matching over 7 bases. This CDR3 spans 13 amino acids. The ends lost 6 bases at V and 3 bases at J; junction bases unmatched: 4. Germline V CDR1 and CDR2: MNHNS, SASEGT. CDR3 sequence (DNA): TGTGCCAGCAGGACGGGACAGTACACTGAAGCTTTCTTT. Its protein is CASRTGQYTEAFF.

V gene TRBV9 combines with J gene TRBJ1-6, with no clear D. Germline lookup yields CDR1 SGDLS and CDR2 YYNGEE. Trimming removed 0 bases from V and 10 bases from J, with 14 bases in between. The CDR3 runs to 15 residues. The CDR3 coding sequence is TGTGCCAGCAGCGTAGGAGCAGACGGAGCCTCACCCCTCCACTTT. It yields the protein CASSVGADGASPLHF.

V is TRBV5-8 and J is TRBJ2-7; TRBD1 aligns across 8 bases. With V trimmed by 4 bases and J by 3 bases, 12 bases remained unmatched. Germline lookup yields CDR1 SGHTS and CDR2 YDEGEE. The CDR3 contains 16 residues. The CDR3 is CASSRWTGLANYEQYF. The CDR3, as DNA: TGTGCCAGCAGCAGATGGACAGGGCTTGCGAACTACGAGCAGTACTTC.